Below, 10 T cell receptor beta chains from the same sample are listed, as sequenced in a study of blood T cell repertoires in COVID-19 (dated by TCRdb to 2019 to 2021). The library was generated by the immunoSEQ multiplex PCR assay. Not all clones reach the TCRdb copy of this immuneACCESS table, which keeps in-frame sequences only. Checked studies attribute under half of the gap to unresolved V genes and leave the rest unexplained. The sample profile shows a few hundred thousand clones; roughly 85% of them were found once. About 17% of the sample goes to the ten largest clones. The sequencing sample was made of PBMCs or T cells enriched from blood (not recorded which). Receptors originate from a man aged 40-49 years who had recovered from COVID-19.

The chain has TRBV11-2 and TRBJ1-1, with a weak D call TRBD1 (5 bases). This CDR3 is 15 amino acids long. The V end was cut by 5 bases, the J end by 5 bases, with 18 bases between. Germline V lookup: CDR1 SGHAT, CDR2 FQNNGV. CDR3: CASSQHGTLRTEAFF. The CDR3 region has the DNA TGTGCCAGCAGCCAACATGGGACTCTTAGGACTGAAGCTTTCTTT.

The chain employs TRBV6-6 and TRBJ2-7; unclear D gene. V gave up 4 bases and J gave up 9 bases, with 16 bases separating them. Germline V gives CDR1 MNHNY, CDR2 SVGAGI (reference sequence). This CDR3 has 13 amino acids. The CDR3 DNA reads as TGTGCCAGCAGTTTCCCGACACCCCTAAGGCAGTACTTC. It specifies CASSFPTPLRQYF.

J is TRBJ2-2 and V is TRBV28; 7 nucleotides align to TRBD1. Germline CDR1 MDHEN, CDR2 SYDVKM. Germline trimming cut 6 bases from V and 0 bases from J; bases unmatched to any gene: 1. The CDR3 runs to 14 residues. CDR3 sequence (DNA): TGTGCCAGCAGGGGACAGTCGAACACCGGGGAGCTGTTTTTT. It translates to CASRGQSNTGELFF.

This chain links TRBV30 with TRBJ2-7, with D perhaps matching TRBD2 (6 bases). V shed 3 bases and J shed 7 bases, with 13 bases lying between them. CDR3 length: 12 amino acids. Per germline, CDR1 GTSNPN and CDR2 SVGIG (reference sequence). The CDR3 DNA sequence: TGTGCCTGGAGCGCCCTGGCGGGGGAGCAGTACTTC. It yields the protein CAWSALAGEQYF.

The count of this clone is one. This chain joins TRBV5-4 and TRBJ2-5; 12 bases match TRBD2. V shed 3 bases, J shed 4 bases, and the junction held 4 bases outside the gene matches. Germline V gene lookup returns CDR1 SGHNT and CDR2 YYREEE (reference sequence). The CDR3 has 15 amino acids. CDR3 sequence: CASSSAGLAGETQYF. The CDR3 DNA sequence: TGTGCCAGCAGCTCGGCGGGACTAGCGGGAGAGACCCAGTACTTC.

The chain couples TRBV3-1 (or the pseudogene TRBV3-2) to TRBJ2-2; D not certain. Germline values: CDR1 LGHDT, CDR2 YNNKEL (reference sequence). The ends were cut back, 2 bases at V and 2 bases at J, with 12 bases in the middle. The CDR3 length is 16 residues. The CDR3 is CASSQTYTANTGELFF. DNA of the CDR3: TGTGCCAGCAGCCAAACGTATACTGCCAACACCGGGGAGCTGTTTTTT.

Comments on this clone: The junction departs from germline at one end; a sequencing error may be responsible. V usage is TRBV5-1 and J usage is TRBJ1-1, with 12 positions matching TRBD1. The CDR3 contains 15 residues. Per the germline V gene, CDR1 is SGHRS and CDR2 is YFSETQ. The CDR3 DNA reads TGCGCCAGCAGACGCGGGACAGGGGGCAACAGTGAAGCTTTCTTT. Its translation is CASRRGTGGNSEAFF.

The V and J genes are TRBV7-2 and TRBJ2-5, with D unresolved. This CDR3 spans 16 amino acids. Trimming removed 0 bases at V and 1 base at J, with 12 bases between. CDR1 SGHTA and CDR2 FQGNSA come from the germline V gene. Written as DNA, the CDR3 is TGTGCCAGCAGCTTAGCGTTTATGAGGTTCCAAGAGACCCAGTACTTC. Its translation is CASSLAFMRFQETQYF.

V is TRBV25-1 and J is TRBJ2-7; 8 nucleotides align to TRBD1. CDR1 and CDR2 from the germline V gene are MGHDK and SYGVNS. V lost 1 base, J lost 6 bases, and 2 bases stayed unmatched. The CDR3 is 13 residues long. The CDR3 bases are TGTGCCAGCAGTGAATTAACAGGGGGCGAGCAGTACTTC. It yields the protein CASSELTGGEQYF.

This chain connects TRBV28 to TRBJ1-1, with D perhaps TRBD1 (6 bases). The germline gives CDR1 MDHEN, CDR2 SYDVKM. The CDR3 is 13 residues long. V shed 3 bases and J shed 5 bases, with 10 bases lying between them. The CDR3: CASSFRGNTEAFF. For the CDR3, the DNA is TGTGCCAGCAGTTTTAGGGGGAATACTGAAGCTTTCTTT.